Listed below are T cell receptor beta chains from one sample, sequenced in a study of shared clonotypes between healthy human individuals. Clones were read by immunoSEQ multiplex PCR, and TCRdb kept only the in-frame ones, dropping some. The sample includes a few hundred thousand clones, roughly four fifths seen only once; the top ten take around 13%. Sample: PBMCs. The source is a woman aged 40-49 years in good health. Some clones in this sample may be carry-over from other donors' samples. Both conserved end residues are part of each CDR3. Fields, in order: V gene, J gene, clone size, CDR3 protein. Size values are once, few and many counts, or a class for expanded clones, and some rows have none.

>TRBV7-2|TRBJ2-3|once
CASSLLAGEYTQYF
>TRBV11-1|TRBJ2-3|-
CASSLLTSGSTDTQYF
>TRBV7-2|TRBJ2-7|-
CASSLALDVSYEQYF
>TRBV28|TRBJ2-1|once
CASSLPLNNEQFF
>TRBV27|TRBJ2-1|-
CASSLDSYNEQFF
>TRBV5-1|TRBJ1-4|-
CASSLLARGNEKLFF
>TRBV27|TRBJ1-1|-
CASSKGTMNTEAFF
>TRBV2|TRBJ1-4|few
CASSFYTTNEKLFF
>TRBV6-1|TRBJ2-7|-
CASSEAGGKQYF
>TRBV6-5|TRBJ2-3|few
CASRRGGGSTDTQYF
>TRBV18|TRBJ2-1|once
CASSPLSVTPGLATNEQFF
>TRBV4-1|TRBJ2-1|many
CASSQIAGSEQFF
>TRBV6-1|TRBJ2-7|-
CASREDSLYEQYF
>TRBV18|TRBJ1-1|-
CASSGEVNTEAFF
>TRBV6-5|TRBJ2-1|once
CASSYSFTGSKQFF
>TRBV11-2|TRBJ2-1|-
CASSFTAYVTYNEQFF
>TRBV18|TRBJ1-1|-
CASSPTTVLTEAFF
>TRBV13|TRBJ2-5|once
CASSRRWGETQYF
>TRBV19|TRBJ2-1|once
CASSIGPGLVSYNEQFF
>TRBV7-3|TRBJ2-2|-
CASSPRTGLGGELFF
>TRBV4-2|TRBJ2-1|-
CASSQGATRSSYNEQFF
>TRBV28|TRBJ2-4|-
CASSRTAHKNIQYF
>TRBV2|TRBJ1-1|-
CASRQGRESEAFF
>TRBV5-6|TRBJ2-2|-
CASSFGTGTGELFF
>TRBV10-1|-|-
CASSENLLEQYF
>TRBV7-2|TRBJ2-7|-
CASSPRAGGGEQYF
>TRBV7-2|TRBJ2-7|-
CASSLGGSRYEQYF
>TRBV13|TRBJ1-5|-
CASSLADRGRDSNQPQHF
>TRBV7-9|TRBJ1-2|once
CASSPGTGATYGYTF
>TRBV27|TRBJ2-7|-
CASSLFRGEQYF
>TRBV5-1|TRBJ1-2|-
CASSLGTANYGYTF
>TRBV7-9|TRBJ2-1|-
CASSFLGGPVGEQFF
>TRBV14|TRBJ2-5|few
CASSQDLGTFETQYF
>TRBV23-1|TRBJ2-7|-
CASSKRTAVSEQYF
>TRBV9|TRBJ2-1|-
CASSARGQGGPEQFF
>TRBV7-9|TRBJ2-2|-
CASSPSQGVGELFF
>TRBV5-5|TRBJ2-3|-
CASSSDSNTQYF
>TRBV7-2|TRBJ2-1|-
CASSWGGLESFF
>TRBV9|TRBJ2-7|-
CASSPSRELAGDEQYF
>TRBV19|TRBJ1-1|-
CASSIGGGNTEAFF
>TRBV5-4|TRBJ2-1|-
CASSLRDRAGNEQFF